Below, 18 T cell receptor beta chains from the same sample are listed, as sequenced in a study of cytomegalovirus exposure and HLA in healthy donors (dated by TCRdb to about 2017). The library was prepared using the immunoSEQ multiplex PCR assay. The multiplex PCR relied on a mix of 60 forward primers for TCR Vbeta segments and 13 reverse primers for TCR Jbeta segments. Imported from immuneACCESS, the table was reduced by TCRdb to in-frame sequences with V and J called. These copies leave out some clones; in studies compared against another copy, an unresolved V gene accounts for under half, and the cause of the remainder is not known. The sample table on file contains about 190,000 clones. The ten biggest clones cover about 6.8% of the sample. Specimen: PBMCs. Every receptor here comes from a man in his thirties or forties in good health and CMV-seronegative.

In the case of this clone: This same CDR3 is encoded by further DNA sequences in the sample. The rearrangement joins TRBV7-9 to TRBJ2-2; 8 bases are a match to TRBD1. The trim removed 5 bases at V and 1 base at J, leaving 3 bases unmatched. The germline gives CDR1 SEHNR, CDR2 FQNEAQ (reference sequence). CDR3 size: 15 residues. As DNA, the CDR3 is TGTGCCAGCAGCCAGGGGGCAGGGAACACCGGGGAGCTGTTTTTT. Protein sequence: CASSQGAGNTGELFF.

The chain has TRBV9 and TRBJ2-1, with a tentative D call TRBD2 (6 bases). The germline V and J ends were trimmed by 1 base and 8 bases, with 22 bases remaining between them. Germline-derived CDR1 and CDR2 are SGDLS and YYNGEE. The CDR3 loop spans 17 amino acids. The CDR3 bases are TGTGCCAGCAGCGTAACCCCCCGCGGGGCGGGGTTGGATGAGCAGTTCTTC. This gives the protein CASSVTPRGAGLDEQFF.

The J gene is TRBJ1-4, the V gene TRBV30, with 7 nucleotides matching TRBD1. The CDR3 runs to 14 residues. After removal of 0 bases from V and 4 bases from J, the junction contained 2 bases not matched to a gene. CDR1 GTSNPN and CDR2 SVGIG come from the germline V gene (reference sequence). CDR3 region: CAWSVGTDNEKLFF. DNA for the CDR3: TGTGCCTGGAGTGTGGGGACAGATAATGAAAAACTGTTTTTT.

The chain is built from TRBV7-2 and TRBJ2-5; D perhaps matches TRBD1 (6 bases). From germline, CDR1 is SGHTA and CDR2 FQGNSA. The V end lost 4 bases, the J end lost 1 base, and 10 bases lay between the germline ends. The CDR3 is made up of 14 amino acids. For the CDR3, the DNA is TGTGCCAGCAGCTCGACAGGATTCCAAGAGACCCAGTACTTC. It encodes CASSSTGFQETQYF.

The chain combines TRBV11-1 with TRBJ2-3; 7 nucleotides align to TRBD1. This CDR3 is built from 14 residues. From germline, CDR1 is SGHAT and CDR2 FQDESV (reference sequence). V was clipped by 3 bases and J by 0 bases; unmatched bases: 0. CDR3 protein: CASSLDRSTDTQYF. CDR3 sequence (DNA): TGTGCCAGCAGCTTGGACAGGAGCACAGATACGCAGTATTTT.

The CDR3 bases are TGTGCCAGCAGTTACGACAGAATCTATGGCTACACCTTC. It is translated as CASSYDRIYGYTF. The rearrangement joins TRBV6-5 to TRBJ1-2; D possibly corresponds to TRBD1 (5 bases). Trimming removed 2 bases at V and 4 bases at J, with 8 bases between. Germline-derived CDR1 and CDR2 are MNHEY and SVGAGI. The CDR3 is 13 amino acids.

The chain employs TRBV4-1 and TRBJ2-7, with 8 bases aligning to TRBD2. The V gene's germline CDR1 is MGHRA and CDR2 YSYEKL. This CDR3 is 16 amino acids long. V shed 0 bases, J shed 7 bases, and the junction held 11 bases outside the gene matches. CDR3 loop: CASSQERPGGVWEQYF. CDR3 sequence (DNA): TGCGCCAGCAGCCAAGAGCGCCCGGGGGGGGTGTGGGAGCAGTACTTC.

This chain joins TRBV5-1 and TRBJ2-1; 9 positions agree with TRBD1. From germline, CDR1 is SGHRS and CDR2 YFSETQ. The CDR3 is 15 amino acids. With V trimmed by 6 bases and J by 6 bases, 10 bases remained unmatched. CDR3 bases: TGCGCCAGCACCCAGAGCCGGGACAGGGCCAATGAGCAGTTCTTC. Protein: CASTQSRDRANEQFF.

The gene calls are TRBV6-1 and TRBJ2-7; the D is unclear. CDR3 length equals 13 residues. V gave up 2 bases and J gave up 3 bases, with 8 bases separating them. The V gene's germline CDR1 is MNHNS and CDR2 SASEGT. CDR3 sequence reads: CASSELPNYEQYF. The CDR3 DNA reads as TGTGCCAGCAGTGAACTACCCAACTACGAGCAGTACTTC.

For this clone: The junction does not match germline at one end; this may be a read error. CDR3 protein: CASSSPQGVTYKQYF. The CDR3 bases are TGTGCCAGCAGTTCCCCACAGGGGGTGACCTACAAGCAGTACTTC. This chain links TRBV28 with TRBJ2-7; 8 bases fit TRBD1. Germline CDR1 is MDHEN and CDR2 is SYDVKM. The length of the CDR3 is 15 residues.

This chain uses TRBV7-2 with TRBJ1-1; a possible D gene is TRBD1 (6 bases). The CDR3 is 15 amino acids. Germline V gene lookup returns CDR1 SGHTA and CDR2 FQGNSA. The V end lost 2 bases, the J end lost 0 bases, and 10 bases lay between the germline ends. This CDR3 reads CASSLNQGMNTEAFF. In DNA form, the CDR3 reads TGTGCCAGCAGCTTAAATCAGGGGATGAACACTGAAGCTTTCTTT.

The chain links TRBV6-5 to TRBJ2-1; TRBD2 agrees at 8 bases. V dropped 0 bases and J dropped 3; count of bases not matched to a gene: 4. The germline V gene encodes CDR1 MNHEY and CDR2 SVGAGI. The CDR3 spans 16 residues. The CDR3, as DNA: TGTGCCAGCAGTTACTCGCGAACTAGCGGCTACAATGAGCAGTTCTTC. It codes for CASSYSRTSGYNEQFF.

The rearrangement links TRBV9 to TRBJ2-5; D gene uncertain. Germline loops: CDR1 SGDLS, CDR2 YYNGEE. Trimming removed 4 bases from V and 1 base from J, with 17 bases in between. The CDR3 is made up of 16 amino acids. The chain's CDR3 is CASSTTIGRSQETQYF. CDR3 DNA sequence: TGTGCCAGCAGCACGACAATAGGTCGGTCCCAAGAGACCCAGTACTTC.

The CDR3 DNA is TGTGCCAGCAGCTTGGGTCTCGGGAGGGCCTACGAGCAGTACTTC. It yields the protein CASSLGLGRAYEQYF. The V call is TRBV5-6, the J call TRBJ2-7, with 8 bases matching TRBD2. The CDR3 is 15 residues long. Germline loops: CDR1 SGHDT, CDR2 YYEEEE. The V and J ends lost 0 bases and 2 bases, in that order; junction bases with no gene match: 4.

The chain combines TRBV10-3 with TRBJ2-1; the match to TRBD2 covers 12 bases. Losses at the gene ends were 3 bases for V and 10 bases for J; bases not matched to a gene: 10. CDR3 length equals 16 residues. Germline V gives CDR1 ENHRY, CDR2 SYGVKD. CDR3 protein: CAISDSGTSGRGEQFF. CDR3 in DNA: TGTGCCATCAGTGATTCCGGGACTAGCGGGCGGGGGGAGCAGTTCTTC.

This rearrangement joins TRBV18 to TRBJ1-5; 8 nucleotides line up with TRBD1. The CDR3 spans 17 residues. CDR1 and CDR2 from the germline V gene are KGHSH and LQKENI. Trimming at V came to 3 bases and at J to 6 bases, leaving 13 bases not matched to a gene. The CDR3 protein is CASSPFDRGRVLQPQHF. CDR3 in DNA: TGTGCCAGCTCACCCTTTGACAGGGGCCGGGTTCTTCAGCCCCAGCATTTT.

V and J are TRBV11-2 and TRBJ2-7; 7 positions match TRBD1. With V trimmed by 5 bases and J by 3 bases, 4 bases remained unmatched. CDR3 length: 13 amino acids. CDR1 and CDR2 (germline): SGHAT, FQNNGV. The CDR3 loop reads CASSLTGDYEQYF. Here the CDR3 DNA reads TGTGCCAGCAGCCTTACAGGGGACTACGAGCAGTACTTC.

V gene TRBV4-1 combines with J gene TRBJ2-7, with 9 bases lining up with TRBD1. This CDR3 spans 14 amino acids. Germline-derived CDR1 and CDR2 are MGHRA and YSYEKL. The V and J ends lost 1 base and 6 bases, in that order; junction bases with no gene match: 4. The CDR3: CASSQGGTGTEQYF. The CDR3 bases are TGCGCCAGCAGCCAAGGGGGGACAGGGACCGAGCAGTACTTC.